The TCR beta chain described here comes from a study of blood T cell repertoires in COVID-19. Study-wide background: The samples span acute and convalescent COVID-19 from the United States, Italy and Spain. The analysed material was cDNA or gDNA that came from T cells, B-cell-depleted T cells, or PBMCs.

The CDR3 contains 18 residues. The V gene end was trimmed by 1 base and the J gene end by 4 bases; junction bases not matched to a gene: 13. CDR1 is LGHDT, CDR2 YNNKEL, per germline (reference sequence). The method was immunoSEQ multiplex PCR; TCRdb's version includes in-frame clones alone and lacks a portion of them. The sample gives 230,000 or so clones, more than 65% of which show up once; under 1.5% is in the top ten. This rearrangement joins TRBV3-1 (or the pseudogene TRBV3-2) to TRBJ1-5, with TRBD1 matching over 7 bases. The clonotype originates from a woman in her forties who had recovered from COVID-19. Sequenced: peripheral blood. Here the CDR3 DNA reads TGTGCCAGCAGCCAAGCCTTTACCGGGACAGACAGGAATCAGCCCCAGCATTTT. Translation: CASSQAFTGTDRNQPQHF.